These T cell receptor beta chains were read from a single sample in a study of T-cell memory formation after mild COVID-19. TCRdb recomputed calls from the 5' RACE reads with MiXCR, one row per CDR3 protein. Altogether a few hundred thousand distinct CDR3 sequences are present, around 15% being singletons, with the ten largest covering roughly 20%. The specimen was PBMCs or a T cell subset sorted from them (not recorded which). Receptors originate from a man between 18 and 35 years old who had mild COVID-19 (a few samples of this study predate the infection). Cell type and time point are not known. The CDR3 runs from the conserved cysteine through the conserved F or W. The order of the fields is V gene, J gene, D gene, clone size, CDR3 protein, CDR3 DNA. The D gene is left open where the match is weak. Expanded clones get a size class; other rows say once, few or many, or leave the size out.

V: TRBV9; J: TRBJ2-3; D: TRBD1; size: few; CDR3: CASSTRQGSSTDTQYF; DNA: TGTGCCAGCAGCACCCGACAGGGCTCTAGCACAGATACGCAGTATTTT
V: TRBV4-3; J: TRBJ2-2; D: .; size: .; CDR3: CASGIARGPAGELFF; DNA: TGCGCCAGCGGGATAGCGAGGGGCCCGGCCGGGGAGCTGTTTTTT
V: TRBV2; J: TRBJ1-5; D: .; size: .; CDR3: CASSEGGSNQPQHF; DNA: TGTGCCAGCAGTGAGGGGGGGAGCAATCAGCCCCAGCATTTT
V: TRBV12-3/TRBV12-4; J: TRBJ1-2; D: TRBD1; size: .; CDR3: CASSPLSGGGYTF; DNA: TGTGCCAGCAGTCCCTTGTCAGGGGGAGGCTACACCTTC
V: TRBV7-8; J: TRBJ1-1; D: .; size: .; CDR3: CASNFGGGKTEAFF; DNA: TGTGCCAGCAACTTCGGGGGGGGAAAGACTGAAGCTTTCTTT
V: TRBV7-2; J: TRBJ2-3; D: .; size: many; CDR3: CASIKMAGFTDTQYF; DNA: TGTGCCAGCATCAAAATGGCGGGTTTCACAGATACGCAGTATTTT
V: TRBV28; J: TRBJ1-1; D: .; size: .; CDR3: CAAESATEAFF; DNA: TGTGCAGCCGAAAGTGCCACTGAAGCTTTCTTT
V: TRBV6-2/TRBV6-3; J: TRBJ2-3; D: .; size: .; CDR3: CASSPDGATDTQYF; DNA: TGTGCCAGCAGTCCGGACGGAGCCACAGATACGCAGTATTTT
V: TRBV20-1; J: TRBJ2-3; D: TRBD2; size: many; CDR3: CSAPPSSGGGDTQYF; DNA: TGCAGTGCTCCCCCTTCTAGCGGGGGGGGAGATACGCAGTATTTT
V: TRBV3-1; J: TRBJ1-1; D: .; size: few; CDR3: CASSPTWAVNTEAFF; DNA: TGTGCCAGCAGCCCCACGTGGGCGGTGAACACTGAAGCTTTCTTT
V: TRBV12-3/TRBV12-4; J: TRBJ2-2; D: .; size: .; CDR3: CASSTRPGRVITGELFF; DNA: TGTGCCAGCAGTACCCGGCCGGGCAGGGTAATAACCGGGGAGCTGTTTTTT
V: TRBV5-1; J: TRBJ2-2; D: TRBD2; size: few; CDR3: CASRWAGTSGTGELFF; DNA: TGCGCCAGCAGGTGGGCCGGGACTAGCGGCACCGGGGAGCTGTTTTTT
V: TRBV24-1; J: TRBJ1-5; D: .; size: .; CDR3: CATSANTAGNQPQHF; DNA: TGTGCCACCAGTGCCAATACCGCGGGGAATCAGCCCCAGCATTTT
V: TRBV29-1; J: TRBJ1-1; D: .; size: .; CDR3: CSVVVQAGNTEAFF; DNA: TGCAGCGTTGTTGTCCAGGCTGGGAACACTGAAGCTTTCTTT
V: TRBV12-3/TRBV12-4; J: TRBJ1-2; D: .; size: .; CDR3: CASRVRGSDYGYTF; DNA: TGTGCCAGCAGGGTGAGGGGGAGTGACTATGGCTACACCTTC
V: TRBV4-2; J: TRBJ2-3; D: TRBD1; size: .; CDR3: CASRQGYTQYF; DNA: TGTGCCAGCAGACAGGGGTATACGCAGTATTTT
V: TRBV2; J: TRBJ2-1; D: .; size: few; CDR3: CASSEDRSYNEQFF; DNA: TGTGCCAGCAGTGAAGACAGGTCCTACAATGAGCAGTTCTTC
V: TRBV24-1; J: TRBJ2-3; D: .; size: few; CDR3: CATSVLDTQYF; DNA: TGTGCCACCAGTGTGTTGGATACGCAGTATTTT
V: TRBV12-3/TRBV12-4; J: TRBJ1-2; D: TRBD1; size: .; CDR3: CASSLGQEGYGYTF; DNA: TGTGCCAGCAGTTTGGGACAGGAGGGTTATGGCTACACCTTC
V: TRBV9; J: TRBJ2-3; D: TRBD2; size: few; CDR3: CASSVEGGDTQYF; DNA: TGTGCCAGCAGCGTAGAGGGAGGGGATACGCAGTATTTT
V: TRBV6-5; J: TRBJ1-6; D: .; size: few; CDR3: CASTDGYRVGSPLHF; DNA: TGTGCCAGCACCGACGGGTACAGGGTGGGTTCACCCCTCCACTTT
V: TRBV4-1; J: TRBJ1-5; D: TRBD1; size: many; CDR3: CASSQGVQDRGRDQPQHF; DNA: TGCGCCAGCAGCCAAGGGGTTCAGGACAGGGGGCGCGATCAGCCCCAGCATTTT
V: TRBV2; J: TRBJ2-3; D: TRBD1; size: .; CDR3: CASDGTGALTDTQYF; DNA: TGTGCCAGCGATGGGACAGGGGCCCTCACAGATACGCAGTATTTT
V: TRBV4-3; J: TRBJ2-2; D: TRBD2; size: .; CDR3: CASSRMTSGENTGELFF; DNA: TGCGCCAGCAGCCGTATGACTAGCGGGGAGAACACCGGGGAGCTGTTTTTT
V: TRBV28; J: TRBJ1-6; D: .; size: .; CDR3: CASGGFGDSPLHF; DNA: TGTGCCAGTGGGGGTTTTGGGGATTCACCCCTCCATTTT
V: TRBV15; J: TRBJ2-3; D: TRBD2; size: .; CDR3: CATSKRLAGGTDTQYF; DNA: TGTGCCACCAGCAAACGACTAGCGGGGGGGACAGATACGCAGTATTTT